This T cell receptor beta chain comes out of a study of blood T cells in healthy people across ages. This clonotype occurred many times. Its antigen is not identified. V was shortened by 5 bases and J by 0 bases, with 14 bases between the two germline ends. The germline V gene has CDR1 SGHTA and CDR2 FQGNSA. The CDR3 runs to 16 residues. Sample-barcoded 5' priming and a J-beta primer mix drove a second PCR of roughly 6 to 12 cycles. TCRdb reprocessed the 5' RACE reads with MiXCR, giving one entry per CDR3 protein. This sample carries 450,000 to 700,000 distinct CDR3 sequences, roughly 28% of them seen once, and the ten largest clones take approximately 17%. Per sample, extraction of total RNA gave at least 5.5 micrograms in every case. Notes on the study in general: Naive CD4+ cell counts and diversity both ran higher in long-lived than in aged donors.

The specimen sequenced was blood. The rearrangement joins TRBV7-2 to TRBJ1-3; D is undetermined. The sequence was collected from a woman in her 70s in good health. The CDR3 is CASSPPGGLSGNTIYF. DNA for the CDR3: TGTGCCAGCAGCCCTCCCGGTGGCCTCTCTGGAAACACCATATATTTT.